These 9 T cell receptor beta chains were sequenced from one sample in a study of T cell changes during pregnancy in multiple sclerosis. Generated by immunoSEQ multiplex PCR, the TCRdb table keeps only in-frame clones and is missing some. This sample has approximately 84,000 clones, with around 93% found just once. The starting material was peripheral blood, obtained in the third trimester of pregnancy. Receptor source: a female donor with multiple sclerosis, enrolled in a pregnancy study.

This chain connects TRBV5-6 to TRBJ2-7; TRBD2 might be the D (5 bases). The germline V gene encodes CDR1 SGHDT and CDR2 YYEEEE. V was pared by 4 bases and J by 5 bases, with 16 bases between. The CDR3 has 14 amino acids. The CDR3 region is CASSVAPGLHEQYF. Here the CDR3 DNA reads TGTGCCAGCAGCGTCGCCCCGGGGTTGCACGAGCAGTACTTC.

The chain combines TRBV7-3 with TRBJ2-3; D is unclear. CDR1 and CDR2 from the germline V gene are SGHTA and FQGTGA. The CDR3 is 14 amino acids. Trimming took 5 bases from V and 3 from J, leaving 12 bases between them. Here the CDR3 reads CASSLDPRTDTQYF. For the CDR3, the DNA is TGTGCCAGCAGCCTGGATCCGAGGACAGATACGCAGTATTTT.

J is TRBJ2-1 and V is TRBV15; TRBD2 aligns across 10 bases. Per germline, CDR1 LNHNV and CDR2 YYDKDF (reference sequence). V trimming: 5 bases; J trimming: 5 bases; junction bases outside the gene matches: 3. CDR3 size: 14 residues. The CDR3 sequence: CATSRLAGDNEQFF. The CDR3 DNA reads TGTGCCACCAGCCGACTAGCGGGCGACAATGAGCAGTTCTTC.

The CDR3 DNA reads as TGTGCCACCTCCCGGGTACCGGGGATCTCCTACGAGCAGTACTTC. Translated: CATSRVPGISYEQYF. V usage is TRBV27 and J usage is TRBJ2-7; TRBD2 is a possible D gene (5 bases). Germline V lookup: CDR1 MNHEY, CDR2 SMNVEV (reference sequence). This CDR3 has 15 residues. V lost 10 bases and J lost 0, with 19 bases in between.

V is TRBV11-1 and J is TRBJ2-3; D gene ambiguous. CDR3 length: 14 residues. Deletions cut 0 bases from V and 1 base from J, with 5 bases between. Germline V CDR1 and CDR2: SGHAT, FQDESV (reference sequence). The CDR3 sequence: CASSLAGGTDTQYF. Written as DNA, the CDR3 is TGTGCCAGCAGCTTAGCGGGCGGCACAGATACGCAGTATTTT.

This clone was observed a handful of times. The V call is TRBV6-1, the J call TRBJ1-6, with unresolved D. Trimming took 2 bases from V and 13 from J, leaving 9 bases between them. Germline assignment: CDR1 MNHNS and CDR2 SASEGT. The CDR3 consists of 12 residues. The CDR3 here is CASSEHWPPLHF. For the CDR3, the DNA is TGTGCCAGCAGTGAACATTGGCCCCCCCTCCACTTT.

The gene calls are TRBV7-2 and TRBJ1-6; tentative D call: TRBD1 (5 bases). Per the germline V gene, CDR1 is SGHTA and CDR2 is FQGNSA. The length of the CDR3 is 16 residues. Trimming took off 1 base at V and 0 bases at J, with 7 bases between the two ends. The CDR3 region is CASSLGDSSYNSPLHF. The CDR3 DNA is TGTGCCAGCAGCTTAGGCGACAGCTCCTATAATTCACCCCTCCACTTT.

The chain carries TRBV13 and TRBJ1-5, with 8 bases identical to TRBD1. The CDR3 runs to 15 residues. The junction had 2 bases not matched to a gene; V was cut back by 0 bases and J by 4 bases. Germline CDR1 PRHDT, CDR2 FYEKMQ (reference sequence). CDR3 DNA: TGTGCCAGCAGCTTAGGGACAGGGGAGAATCAGCCCCAGCATTTT. It codes for CASSLGTGENQPQHF. Using reference TRBV13 and TRBJ1-5 for the parts outside the CDR3, the full variable domain is AAGVIQSPRHLIKEKRETATLKCYPIPRHDTVYWYQQGPGQDPQFLISFYEKMQSDKGSIPDRFSAQQFSDYHSELNMSSLELGDSALYFCASSLGTGENQPQHFGDGTRLSIL.

A single count supports this clone. The V gene is TRBV7-6, the J gene TRBJ2-7, with D tentatively TRBD2 (6 bases). CDR1 is SGHVS and CDR2 is FNYEAQ in the germline V gene. This CDR3 contains 15 residues. Trimming pared 2 bases from V and 3 bases from J, leaving 14 bases between. This chain's CDR3 is CASSLTGSFSYEQYF. The CDR3 nucleotides are TGTGCCAGCAGCTTAACCGGGAGCTTCAGCTACGAGCAGTACTTC. Full variable domain (remainder filled in from reference TRBV7-6 and TRBJ2-7): GAGVSQSPRYKVTKRGQDVALRCDPISGHVSLYWYRQALGQGPEFLTYFNYEAQQDKSGLPNDRFSAERPEGSISTLTIQRTEQRDSAMYRCASSLTGSFSYEQYFGPGTRLTVT.